The 6 T cell receptor beta chains below come from one sample, sequenced in a study of shared clonotypes between healthy human individuals. TCRdb keeps only in-frame clones here, not all; method: immunoSEQ multiplex PCR. The data contain around 2.5 million clones, approximately 93% of them singletons. Specimen: naive CD4+ T cells from PBMCs. This sample's subset: CD45RA+ positively selected. The receptors derive from a young man in good health. Some clones in this sample may be carry-over from other donors' samples.

To note about this clone: The same CDR3 can be traced to other DNA sequences in this sample. V is TRBV10-3 and J is TRBJ2-3; D gene unclear. The germline gives CDR1 ENHRY, CDR2 SYGVKD. The CDR3 has 12 amino acids. With 9 bases removed from V and 0 bases from J, the gap between germline ends came to 7 bases. The DNA of the CDR3 is TGTGCCATTCGAACTAGCACAGATACGCAGTATTTT. Residues: CAIRTSTDTQYF.

The chain has TRBV28 and TRBJ2-2; 11 positions agree with TRBD2. Germline V gene sequence: CDR1 MDHEN, CDR2 SYDVKM. This CDR3 comprises 17 residues. The ends lost 4 bases at V and 4 bases at J; junction bases unmatched: 8. This CDR3 reads CASSSSGLAGSTGELFF. CDR3 sequence (DNA): TGTGCCAGCAGTTCCTCCGGACTAGCGGGTAGCACCGGGGAGCTGTTTTTT.

The chain links TRBV5-4 to TRBJ2-5, with D perhaps matching TRBD2 (5 bases). CDR3 length: 15 amino acids. Germline V gene data show CDR1 as SGHNT and CDR2 as YYREEE (reference sequence). The V gene lost 6 bases and the J gene lost 4 bases, with 19 bases spanning the gap. The CDR3 protein is CASTPGGGLGETQYF. The CDR3, as DNA: TGTGCCAGCACCCCAGGAGGAGGTTTAGGAGAGACCCAGTACTTC.

The rearrangement joins TRBV5-1 to TRBJ2-3; TRBD2 is a possible D gene (6 bases). V was pared by 0 bases and J by 3 bases, with 14 bases between. The CDR3 has 16 residues. Germline-derived CDR1 and CDR2 are SGHRS and YFSETQ. CDR3: CASSLARRELTDTQYF. The DNA for the CDR3 is TGCGCCAGCAGCTTGGCCAGACGGGAGTTAACAGATACGCAGTATTTT.

The chain recombines TRBV28 with TRBJ2-7, with 7 bases identical to TRBD2. Germline assignment: CDR1 MDHEN and CDR2 SYDVKM. This CDR3 has 16 residues. Trimming took 1 base from V and 1 from J; bases not matched to a gene: 7. The CDR3 DNA reads TGTGCCAGCAGTTTATTTGCGGGGGAGAAATCCTACGAGCAGTACTTC. The encoded protein is CASSLFAGEKSYEQYF.

J is TRBJ1-5 and V is TRBV19; 11 bases match TRBD1. The CDR3 totals 16 residues. V lost 10 bases and J lost 5; bases outside the gene matches: 13. From germline, CDR1 is LNHDA and CDR2 SQIVND (reference sequence). The CDR3 sequence is CATSGPGTGGYQPQHF. Here the CDR3 DNA reads TGTGCCACCTCGGGTCCCGGGACAGGGGGTTATCAGCCCCAGCATTTT.